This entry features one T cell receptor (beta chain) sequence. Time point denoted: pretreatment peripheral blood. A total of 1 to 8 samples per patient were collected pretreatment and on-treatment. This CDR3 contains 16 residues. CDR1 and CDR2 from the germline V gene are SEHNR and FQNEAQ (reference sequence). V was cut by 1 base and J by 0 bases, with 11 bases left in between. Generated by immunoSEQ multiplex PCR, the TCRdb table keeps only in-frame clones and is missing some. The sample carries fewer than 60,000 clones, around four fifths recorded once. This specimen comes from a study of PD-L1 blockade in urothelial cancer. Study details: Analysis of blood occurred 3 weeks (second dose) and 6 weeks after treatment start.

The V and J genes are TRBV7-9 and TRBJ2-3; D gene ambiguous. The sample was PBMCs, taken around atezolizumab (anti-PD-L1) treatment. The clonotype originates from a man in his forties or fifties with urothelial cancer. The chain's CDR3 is CASSLELATSTDTQYF. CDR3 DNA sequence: TGTGCCAGCAGCTTAGAACTGGCGACTAGCACAGATACGCAGTATTTT.